Shown below are 7 T cell receptor beta chains from a single sample sequenced in a study of monozygotic twins with inflammatory bowel disease. TCRdb reanalyzed the 5' RACE reads and collapses them to one entry per CDR3 protein, without DNA. This sample's clone table lists 400,000 to 500,000 distinct CDR3 sequences. Sequencing was done on a sample of blood. The receptors derive from a human donor with ulcerative colitis or Crohn's disease, or a healthy co-twin of an affected twin (not recorded which).

The chain carries TRBV5-6 and TRBJ2-7; TCRdb calls TRBD1, which cannot be checked without DNA. This CDR3 region has 18 residues. Germline V gives CDR1 SGHDT, CDR2 YYEEEE. The CDR3 loop reads CASSSPTAGDRFLYEQYF. The whole variable domain, remainder taken from reference TRBV5-6 and TRBJ2-7, is DAGVTQSPTHLIKTRGQQVTLRCSPKSGHDTVSWYQQALGQGPQFIFQYYEEEERQRGNFPDRFSGHQFPNYSSELNVNALLLGDSALYLCASSSPTAGDRFLYEQYFGPGTRLTVT.

This sequence joins TRBV15 and TRBJ2-1; without DNA, the TCRdb call of TRBD1 cannot be checked. This CDR3 region has 16 residues. Germline assignment: CDR1 LNHNV and CDR2 YYDKDF (reference sequence). This CDR3 reads CATSGVPAWGDNEQFF.

This rearrangement joins TRBV12-3 or TRBV12-4 to TRBJ1-1; TCRdb proposes TRBD1, but this gene call is untestable without DNA. The CDR3 covers 14 residues. The CDR3 here is CASVPGHQNTEAFF.

The chain combines TRBV20-1 with TRBJ1-5; without DNA, the TCRdb call of TRBD1 cannot be checked. The CDR3 spans 16 residues. CDR1 DFQATT and CDR2 SNEGSKA come from the germline V gene (reference sequence). The CDR3: CSALGPFLRGNQPQHF.

The CDR3: CASSLGSGQETQYF. The V call is TRBV5-1, the J call TRBJ2-5; TCRdb reports TRBD1, a call that lacks DNA to check it against. Germline loops: CDR1 SGHRS, CDR2 YFSETQ. The CDR3 contains 14 residues. Full variable domain (outside the CDR3, taken from reference TRBV5-1 and TRBJ2-5): KAGVTQTPRYLIKTRGQQVTLSCSPISGHRSVSWYQQTPGQGLQFLFEYFSETQRNKGNFPGRFSGRQFSNSRSEMNVSTLELGDSALYLCASSLGSGQETQYFGPGTRLLVL.

V is TRBV3-1 and J is TRBJ1-2; there is no DNA to check the TCRdb D call of TRBD1. Germline V CDR1 and CDR2: LGHDT, YNNKEL (reference sequence). The CDR3 loop spans 13 amino acids. CDR3 loop: CASSQEGAYGYTF.

This chain joins TRBV20-1 and TRBJ2-7; TCRdb's D gene call, TRBD1, goes unchecked for lack of DNA. Germline-derived CDR1 and CDR2 are DFQATT and SNEGSKA (reference sequence). This CDR3 region has 14 residues. The CDR3 loop is CSAWGRDISYEQYF.